A single sample gave rise to the 8 T cell receptor beta chains below, sequenced in a study of T-cell memory formation after mild COVID-19. Each CDR3 protein gets one entry after TCRdb re-called the 5' RACE reads with MiXCR. This table has fewer than 350,000 distinct CDR3 sequences, under 20% appearing once. The sequenced sample consisted of PBMCs or a T cell subset sorted from them (not recorded which). These receptors came from a man younger than 35 who had mild COVID-19 (a few samples of this study predate the infection). Cell type and time point are not known.

A single count supports this clonotype. This chain uses TRBV6-1 with TRBJ1-2; TRBD1 agrees at 8 bases. V lost 0 bases and J lost 14; bases outside the gene matches: 8. CDR1 is MNHNS and CDR2 is SASEGT in the germline V gene. The CDR3 consists of 13 residues. Here the CDR3 DNA reads TGTGCCAGCAGTGAAGCCCCGGACAGGGTAAAAACCTTC. Encoded protein: CASSEAPDRVKTF.

The CDR3 DNA reads as TGCGCCAGCAGCGTGGGACAGGAATACGAGCAGTACTTC. Translating gives CASSVGQEYEQYF. The chain employs TRBV5-1 and TRBJ2-7; TRBD1 matches at 8 bases. CDR1 SGHRS and CDR2 YFSETQ come from the germline V gene. The CDR3 length is 13 residues. V lost 4 bases, J lost 4 bases, and 4 bases stayed unmatched. Variable domain in full (rest from reference TRBV5-1 and TRBJ2-7): KAGVTQTPRYLIKTRGQQVTLSCSPISGHRSVSWYQQTPGQGLQFLFEYFSETQRNKGNFPGRFSGRQFSNSRSEMNVSTLELGDSALYLCASSVGQEYEQYFGPGTRLTVT.

This clonotype was counted a few times. The V and J genes are TRBV24-1 and TRBJ2-2, with D perhaps matching TRBD1 or TRBD2 (5 bases each). Germline CDR1 reads KGHDR; CDR2 reads SFDVKD. The CDR3 has 15 residues. Trimming left V 3 bases short and J 7 bases short, with 14 bases between. CDR3 in amino acids: CATSDPGRGVGELFF. CDR3 DNA: TGTGCCACCAGTGATCCGGGACGGGGCGTCGGGGAGCTGTTTTTT.

The chain uses TRBV5-1 and TRBJ2-4, with D possibly matching TRBD1 (5 bases). With 0 bases removed from V and 3 bases from J, the gap between germline ends came to 16 bases. Germline CDR1 is SGHRS and CDR2 is YFSETQ. This CDR3 is built from 17 residues. In DNA, the CDR3 is TGCGCCAGCAGCTTGGGACCAGGGCCTGGGGTCAAAAACATTCAGTACTTC. It encodes CASSLGPGPGVKNIQYF.

In its sample, this clonotype was seen many times. The chain is built from TRBV2 and TRBJ1-2, with a weak D call TRBD1 (5 bases). The V end was cut by 6 bases, the J end by 7 bases, with 12 bases between. Looked up from germline, CDR1 is SNHLY and CDR2 is FYNNEI. This CDR3 is built from 12 residues. This CDR3 is CASRGRAVGYTF. The CDR3 nucleotides are TGTGCCAGCAGGGGACGAGCTGTTGGCTACACCTTC.

This clonotype came up a few times. The CDR3 region has the DNA TGTGCCAGCAGTTCAGGACACACTCACTACTCTGGGGCCAACGTCCTGACTTTC. Translation gives CASSSGHTHYSGANVLTF. V is TRBV28 and J is TRBJ2-6, with D maybe TRBD1 (5 bases). The CDR3 consists of 18 residues. Germline-derived CDR1 and CDR2 are MDHEN and SYDVKM. V was pared by 4 bases and J by 0 bases, with 16 bases between.

This chain links TRBV27 with TRBJ2-5; 7 bases line up with TRBD1. V lost 3 bases to trimming and J lost 5 bases; unmatched junction nucleotides: 15. CDR3 size: 17 residues. CDR1 and CDR2 from the germline V gene are MNHEY and SMNVEV (reference sequence). The CDR3, as DNA: TGTGCCAGCAGTTTCCTCGGGACAGCCTCCCGAGAGGAGACCCAGTACTTC. It yields the protein CASSFLGTASREETQYF.

This clonotype turned up a few times. The rearrangement joins TRBV27 to TRBJ2-2; 14 bases map to TRBD2. Germline CDR1 is MNHEY and CDR2 is SMNVEV (reference sequence). The CDR3 has 20 residues. Trimming at V came to 4 bases and at J to 2 bases, leaving 12 bases not matched to a gene. DNA for the CDR3: TGTGCCAGCAGTTCATTTCCCGGGACTAGCGGGGGCCTAAACACCGGGGAGCTGTTTTTT. As protein: CASSSFPGTSGGLNTGELFF.